What follows describes a single T cell receptor beta chain. One junction end does not reproduce the germline sequence, and a read error may be involved. A multiplex PCR was run with 60 Vbeta primers and 13 Jbeta primers. Assay used: immunoSEQ multiplex PCR; TCRdb lists only in-frame clones, some missing. This repertoire shows tens of thousands of clones, about 72% found once; its top ten account for approximately 2.1%. Germline V gene lookup returns CDR1 GTSNPN and CDR2 SVGIG (reference sequence). CDR3 length: 14 amino acids. These data originate in a study of cytomegalovirus exposure and HLA in healthy donors.

The chain uses TRBV30 and TRBJ2-6, with D possibly matching TRBD2 (7 bases). Sequencing was done on a sample of PBMCs. This TCR derives from a man in his thirties or forties in good health and CMV-seronegative. CDR3 amino acids: CAWSGQGGGNVLTF. The CDR3 DNA is TGTGCCTGGAGTGGCCAAGGGGGGGGCAACGTCCTGACTTTC. Using reference TRBV30 and TRBJ2-6 for the parts outside the CDR3, the full variable domain is SQTIHQWPATLVQPVGSPLSLECTVEGTSNPNLYWYRQAAGRGLQLLFYSVGIGQISSEVPQNLSASRPQDRQFILSSKKLLLSDSGFYLCAWSGQGGGNVLTFGAGSRLTVL.